A selection of T cell receptor beta chains follows, all from one sample in a study of cytomegalovirus exposure and HLA in healthy donors. Profiling relied on immunoSEQ multiplex PCR, and the TCRdb table lists in-frame clones only, not all of them. Counted here are around 130,000 clones, 70% to 85% occurring once; the ten biggest clones make up approximately 2.8%. The source material was PBMCs. The receptors come from a boy between 2 and 15 years old in good health and CMV-seronegative. Each CDR3 is given with its conserved first and last residue. The order of the fields is CDR3 protein, CDR3 DNA, clone size, V gene, D gene, J gene. The D gene is left open where the match is weak. Only part of the rows carry a size: once, few, many, or a class if the clone is expanded.

CDR3 protein: CASSLAWELVLTQYF
CDR3 DNA: TGTGCCAGCAGCTTAGCGTGGGAGTTAGTTTTAACCCAGTACTTC
clone size: NA
V gene: TRBV7-6
D gene: NA
J gene: TRBJ2-5

CDR3 protein: CSVELAGGPSGELFF
CDR3 DNA: TGCAGCGTTGAACTAGCGGGAGGGCCGTCCGGGGAGCTGTTTTTT
clone size: NA
V gene: TRBV29-1
D gene: TRBD2
J gene: TRBJ2-2

CDR3 protein: CASSLAGDSNQPQHF
CDR3 DNA: TGTGCCAGCAGCTTGGCGGGAGATAGCAATCAGCCCCAGCATTTT
clone size: NA
V gene: TRBV5-5
D gene: NA
J gene: TRBJ1-5

CDR3 protein: CASSTDRYEQYF
CDR3 DNA: TGTGCCAGCAGCACCGACAGATACGAGCAGTACTTC
clone size: NA
V gene: TRBV11-2
D gene: NA
J gene: TRBJ2-7

CDR3 protein: CATRGAQGEKLFF
CDR3 DNA: TGTGCCACGCGAGGTGCCCAGGGTGAAAAACTGTTTTTT
clone size: NA
V gene: TRBV10-3
D gene: NA
J gene: TRBJ1-4

CDR3 protein: CASRLTSTGNNGYTF
CDR3 DNA: TGTGCCAGCAGACTAACGAGCACGGGGAATAATGGCTACACCTTC
clone size: NA
V gene: TRBV11-2
D gene: NA
J gene: TRBJ1-2

CDR3 protein: CASSNTGGQGNTIYF
CDR3 DNA: TGTGCCAGCAGCAACACAGGGGGCCAGGGAAACACCATATATTTT
clone size: NA
V gene: TRBV6-5
D gene: TRBD1
J gene: TRBJ1-3

CDR3 protein: CASSQEVGQYNQPQHF
CDR3 DNA: TGTGCCAGCAGCCAAGAAGTTGGGCAATACAATCAGCCCCAGCATTTT
clone size: NA
V gene: TRBV4-2
D gene: NA
J gene: TRBJ1-5

CDR3 protein: CASSPLRTVNTEAFF
CDR3 DNA: TGTGCCAGCAGCCCGCTTAGGACTGTGAACACTGAAGCTTTCTTT
clone size: once
V gene: TRBV9
D gene: NA
J gene: TRBJ1-1

CDR3 protein: CASSLGSSGRGGPYNEQFF
CDR3 DNA: TGTGCCAGCAGCTTAGGTTCTAGCGGGAGAGGGGGACCCTACAATGAGCAGTTCTTC
clone size: NA
V gene: TRBV7-2
D gene: TRBD2
J gene: TRBJ2-1

CDR3 protein: CASSDSDGGGPDTQYF
CDR3 DNA: TGTGCCAGCAGTGACTCTGATGGGGGCGGCCCAGATACGCAGTATTTT
clone size: few
V gene: TRBV6-4
D gene: NA
J gene: TRBJ2-3

CDR3 protein: CASSQNRLWDSPLHF
CDR3 DNA: TGCGCCAGCAGCCAAAACAGGCTATGGGATTCACCCCTCCACTTT
clone size: NA
V gene: TRBV4-1
D gene: NA
J gene: TRBJ1-6

CDR3 protein: CASSGALRLTGAEADTQYF
CDR3 DNA: TGTGCCAGCAGCGGGGCGCTTCGGCTGACAGGGGCGGAGGCAGATACGCAGTATTTT
clone size: NA
V gene: TRBV11-2
D gene: TRBD1
J gene: TRBJ2-3

CDR3 protein: CAWSVEGGLGGYTF
CDR3 DNA: TGTGCCTGGAGTGTAGAAGGGGGCTTAGGGGGCTACACCTTC
clone size: NA
V gene: TRBV30
D gene: TRBD1
J gene: TRBJ1-2

CDR3 protein: CASSYLAEGYTF
CDR3 DNA: TGTGCCAGCAGTTACCTGGCAGAAGGCTACACCTTC
clone size: NA
V gene: TRBV6-5
D gene: NA
J gene: TRBJ1-2

CDR3 protein: CASSLDSYNEQFF
CDR3 DNA: TGTGCCAGCAGCTTGGACAGCTACAATGAGCAGTTCTTC
clone size: NA
V gene: TRBV7-8
D gene: NA
J gene: TRBJ2-1

CDR3 protein: CASSQVRVSNEQFF
CDR3 DNA: TGTGCCAGCAGCCAAGTCAGGGTTTCAAATGAGCAGTTCTTC
clone size: NA
V gene: TRBV14
D gene: NA
J gene: TRBJ2-1

CDR3 protein: CAWSVLPGSGANVLTF
CDR3 DNA: TGTGCCTGGAGTGTACTGCCAGGGTCCGGGGCCAACGTCCTGACTTTC
clone size: NA
V gene: TRBV30
D gene: NA
J gene: TRBJ2-6

CDR3 protein: CASSSGTSSTDTQYF
CDR3 DNA: TGCGCCAGCAGTTCCGGGACTAGCAGCACAGATACGCAGTATTTT
clone size: NA
V gene: TRBV5-1
D gene: TRBD2
J gene: TRBJ2-3

CDR3 protein: CSSSPSLVAGKETQYF
CDR3 DNA: TGTTCCAGCAGCCCTTCTCTTGTAGCGGGGAAAGAGACCCAGTACTTC
clone size: NA
V gene: TRBV7-9
D gene: TRBD2
J gene: TRBJ2-5

CDR3 protein: CASRGPNTEAFF
CDR3 DNA: TGTGCCAGCAGGGGGCCGAACACTGAAGCTTTCTTT
clone size: NA
V gene: TRBV6-1
D gene: NA
J gene: TRBJ1-1

CDR3 protein: CASSLVSYNEQFF
CDR3 DNA: TGTGCCAGCAGCTTAGTTTCGTACAATGAGCAGTTCTTC
clone size: NA
V gene: TRBV7-2
D gene: NA
J gene: TRBJ2-1

CDR3 protein: CASSHRTGCGYTF
CDR3 DNA: TGCGCCAGCAGCCACCGGACAGGCTGTGGCTACACCTTC
clone size: NA
V gene: TRBV5-1
D gene: TRBD1
J gene: TRBJ1-2

CDR3 protein: CASQGAGGVVKTQYF
CDR3 DNA: TGTGCCAGCCAGGGAGCGGGAGGTGTGGTGAAGACCCAGTACTTC
clone size: NA
V gene: TRBV6-5
D gene: TRBD2
J gene: TRBJ2-5

CDR3 protein: CASTNQGPRNEQYF
CDR3 DNA: TGTGCCAGCACCAATCAGGGTCCGAGAAACGAGCAGTACTTC
clone size: NA
V gene: TRBV6-5
D gene: NA
J gene: TRBJ2-7

CDR3 protein: CASSPFGQVTGNTIYF
CDR3 DNA: TGTGCCAGCAGCCCCTTCGGACAGGTCACTGGAAACACCATATATTTT
clone size: NA
V gene: TRBV27
D gene: TRBD1
J gene: TRBJ1-3

CDR3 protein: CASSSEDRSYEQYF
CDR3 DNA: TGTGCCAGCAGTTCGGAGGACAGGTCCTACGAGCAGTACTTC
clone size: NA
V gene: TRBV7-6
D gene: TRBD1
J gene: TRBJ2-7

CDR3 protein: CASSKGEGLNTEAFF
CDR3 DNA: TGTGCCAGCAGTAAAGGGGAGGGGCTGAACACTGAAGCTTTCTTT
clone size: NA
V gene: TRBV9
D gene: NA
J gene: TRBJ1-1